The 30 T cell receptor beta chains listed next were all sequenced from one sample in a study of T cell repertoires in cytomegalovirus infection. Their target antigens are unknown. MiXCR was run by TCRdb on the reads, yielding one entry per CDR3 protein. Among 20,000 to 25,000 distinct CDR3 sequences listed, about 42% were seen once. The source material was CD8+ T cells from cultured PBMCs, sampled from culture after CMV antigen stimulation. These receptors all stem from a human donor in good health (CMV status not recorded). Some clones in this sample may be carry-over from other donors' samples.

J is TRBJ1-2 and V is TRBV30; 7 nucleotides agree with TRBD1. Trimming at V came to 5 bases and at J to 7 bases, leaving 13 bases not matched to a gene. Germline CDR1 reads GTSNPN; CDR2 reads SVGIG (reference sequence). The CDR3 has 14 residues. The CDR3 sequence: CAWGNLGGMGGYTF. CDR3 nucleotide sequence: TGTGCCTGGGGGAACCTAGGGGGCATGGGTGGCTACACCTTC.

The gene calls are TRBV19 and TRBJ1-1, with D uncertain. CDR1 is LNHDA, CDR2 SQIVND, per germline (reference sequence). V lost 3 bases to trimming and J lost 1 base, with 15 bases between them. This CDR3 spans 16 amino acids. The CDR3 loop is CASSIGSDTENTEAFF. CDR3 DNA sequence: TGTGCCAGTAGTATTGGGTCCGACACCGAGAACACTGAAGCTTTCTTT.

The rearrangement uses TRBV11-2 and TRBJ2-1; the D gene is possibly TRBD1 (6 bases). The CDR3 runs 15 residues. Germline-derived CDR1 and CDR2 are SGHAT and FQNNGV. Trimming took off 3 bases at V and 5 bases at J, with 14 bases between the two ends. CDR3 protein: CASSLGRDTNNEQFF. The DNA of the CDR3 is TGTGCCAGCAGCTTGGGCCGGGACACAAACAATGAGCAGTTCTTC.

The J gene is TRBJ2-7, the V gene TRBV5-1, with D tentatively TRBD1 (6 bases). CDR1 is SGHRS, CDR2 YFSETQ, per germline. V gave up 1 base and J gave up 5 bases, with 10 bases separating them. The CDR3 loop spans 13 amino acids. The CDR3 bases are TGCGCCAGCAGCTTGACAGGGACCCACGAGCAGTACTTC. Translated, it gives CASSLTGTHEQYF. Supplemented by reference TRBV5-1 and TRBJ2-7, the full variable domain reads KAGVTQTPRYLIKTRGQQVTLSCSPISGHRSVSWYQQTPGQGLQFLFEYFSETQRNKGNFPGRFSGRQFSNSRSEMNVSTLELGDSALYLCASSLTGTHEQYFGPGTRLTVT.

This clonotype was counted a few times. This rearrangement joins TRBV7-6 to TRBJ2-2; D remains ambiguous. V shed 5 bases and J shed 0 bases, with 4 bases lying between them. This CDR3 is built from 13 residues. Looked up from germline, CDR1 is SGHVS and CDR2 is FNYEAQ. The CDR3 DNA reads as TGTGCCAGCAGCAAAGCGAACACCGGGGAGCTGTTTTTT. It specifies CASSKANTGELFF. The full variable domain, rest sourced from reference TRBV7-6 and TRBJ2-2, is GAGVSQSPRYKVTKRGQDVALRCDPISGHVSLYWYRQALGQGPEFLTYFNYEAQQDKSGLPNDRFSAERPEGSISTLTIQRTEQRDSAMYRCASSKANTGELFFGEGSRLTVL.

The V gene is TRBV7-2, the J gene TRBJ2-7; weak D call: TRBD2 (6 bases). The length of the CDR3 is 12 residues. Trimming took 5 bases from V and 7 from J, leaving 12 bases between them. CDR1 is SGHTA, CDR2 FQGNSA, per germline. In DNA form, the CDR3 reads TGTGCCAGCAGCCCACCCGGAGGGGAGCAGTACTTC. Translation: CASSPPGGEQYF.

This clonotype was found a few times. The chain employs TRBV11-2 and TRBJ1-5; D remains unclear. Trimming stripped 1 base from V and 0 bases from J, with 10 bases between. This CDR3 spans 16 amino acids. CDR1 and CDR2 (germline): SGHAT, FQNNGV. The CDR3 spells CASSLGREYSNQPQHF. The CDR3 nucleotides are TGTGCCAGCAGCTTAGGAAGGGAATATAGCAATCAGCCCCAGCATTTT.

The chain uses TRBV7-4 and TRBJ2-3; TRBD2 matches at 10 bases. After removal of 5 bases from V and 2 bases from J, the junction contained 4 bases not matched to a gene. The CDR3 consists of 15 residues. CDR1 and CDR2 from the germline V gene are SGHVT and SQSDAQ. The CDR3 region is CASSESGGVTDTQYF. The CDR3 DNA follows: TGTGCCAGCAGCGAGAGCGGGGGGGTCACAGATACGCAGTATTTT.

Only one count was recorded for this clonotype. V and J are TRBV6-6 and TRBJ2-1; unclear D gene. Germline CDR1 is MNHNY and CDR2 is SVGAGI (reference sequence). This CDR3 is built from 15 residues. With 5 bases removed from V and 0 bases from J, the gap between germline ends came to 11 bases. The CDR3 bases are TGTGCCAGCAGTACCTGGGTTCTCTCCTACAATGAGCAGTTCTTC. It translates to CASSTWVLSYNEQFF.

The chain employs TRBV4-1 and TRBJ2-7; the D is unclear. Trimming removed 0 bases at V and 2 bases at J, with 11 bases between. This CDR3 contains 15 residues. Germline CDR1 MGHRA, CDR2 YSYEKL. CDR3 residues: CASSQDLTAPYEQYF. The CDR3 DNA follows: TGCGCCAGCAGCCAAGATCTTACAGCTCCCTACGAGCAGTACTTC.

This clonotype has at least ten counts. This sequence joins TRBV6-1 and TRBJ2-5; TRBD1 matches at 10 bases. With V trimmed by 0 bases and J by 5 bases, 6 bases remained unmatched. The CDR3 spans 16 residues. Germline V gene data show CDR1 as MNHNS and CDR2 as SASEGT. The CDR3 nucleotides are TGTGCCAGCAGTGAAGCTGGACAGGGGGTCCGGGAGACCCAGTACTTC. Translated, it gives CASSEAGQGVRETQYF.

The sample holds a few counts of this clonotype. The V gene is TRBV12-3 or TRBV12-4, the J gene TRBJ2-5; tentatively, D is TRBD2 (6 bases). This CDR3 has 17 amino acids. The V gene lost 0 bases and the J gene lost 2 bases, with 16 bases spanning the gap. The CDR3 bases are TGTGCCAGCAGTTTAGCCATCCCGGGACTCAAACAAGAGACCCAGTACTTC. As protein: CASSLAIPGLKQETQYF.

This clonotype was observed a handful of times. The chain is built from TRBV7-8 and TRBJ2-1; the D gene is possibly TRBD2 (7 bases). The CDR3 totals 15 residues. Germline loops: CDR1 SGHVS, CDR2 FQNEAQ. Trimming took 5 bases from V and 9 from J, leaving 20 bases between them. The CDR3 here is CASSPSVGRGIEQFF. The CDR3 coding sequence is TGTGCCAGCAGCCCTTCCGTTGGGAGGGGGATTGAGCAGTTCTTC. Full variable domain (outside the CDR3, taken from reference TRBV7-8 and TRBJ2-1): GAGVSQSPRYKVAKRGQDVALRCDPISGHVSLFWYQQALGQGPEFLTYFQNEAQLDKSGLPSDRFFAERPEGSVSTLKIQRTQQEDSAVYLCASSPSVGRGIEQFFGPGTRLTVL.

The chain employs TRBV5-5 and TRBJ2-2; no definite D call. Germline lookup yields CDR1 SGHKS and CDR2 YYEKEE (reference sequence). This CDR3 comprises 17 residues. V lost 1 base to trimming and J lost 2 bases, with 15 bases between them. The CDR3 reads CASSLLGQRLNTGELFF. The CDR3 coding sequence is TGTGCCAGCAGCTTGCTCGGGCAGCGCCTTAACACCGGGGAGCTGTTTTTT.

Worth noting for this clonotype: A much larger clone differs by one base, so this may be a read error. The rearrangement joins TRBV7-2 to TRBJ1-6, with 7 positions matching TRBD1. Looked up from germline, CDR1 is SGHTA and CDR2 is FQGNSA. The CDR3 has 14 residues. V was clipped by 4 bases and J by 11 bases; unmatched bases: 8. CDR3 sequence reads: CASSSGGAGAPLHF. The CDR3 bases are TGTGCCAGCAGCTCAGGGGGGGCGGGGGCACCCCTCCACTTT.

This clonotype has ten or more counts. This chain uses TRBV7-2 with TRBJ2-1; perhaps TRBD2 as D (7 bases). CDR3 size: 16 residues. The V end lost 5 bases, the J end lost 8 bases, and 22 bases lay between the germline ends. Germline values: CDR1 SGHTA, CDR2 FQGNSA. The CDR3, as DNA: TGTGCCAGCAGCAGCTTCTTGGGGGGGCGCACCCATGAGCAGTTCTTC. This sequence encodes CASSSFLGGRTHEQFF.

This clonotype was counted many times. The rearrangement uses TRBV7-6 and TRBJ1-2; D may be TRBD1 (5 bases). Germline V gene data show CDR1 as SGHVS and CDR2 as FNYEAQ. Trimming took 5 bases from V and 5 from J, leaving 21 bases between them. CDR3 length: 16 residues. CDR3 coding DNA: TGTGCCAGCAGCCCCCCCGGGGGAGATTGGGATTATGGCTACACCTTC. It is translated as CASSPPGGDWDYGYTF.

The chain uses TRBV6-1 and TRBJ2-1, with D unresolved. Trimming took off 5 bases at V and 9 bases at J, with 8 bases between the two ends. From germline, CDR1 is MNHNS and CDR2 SASEGT. CDR3 length: 11 amino acids. For the CDR3, the DNA is TGTGCCAGCAGTCGCGCCGGTGAGCAGTTCTTC. The encoded protein is CASSRAGEQFF.

This clonotype was seen at least ten times. The chain recombines TRBV7-6 with TRBJ2-1; D remains ambiguous. The germline V gene has CDR1 SGHVS and CDR2 FNYEAQ. The length of the CDR3 is 14 residues. The ends were cut back, 5 bases at V and 5 bases at J, with 13 bases in the middle. The chain's CDR3 is CASSPTDGNNEQFF. CDR3 coding DNA: TGTGCCAGCAGCCCGACGGACGGAAACAATGAGCAGTTCTTC.

The J gene is TRBJ2-5, the V gene TRBV2; 10 bases are shared with TRBD2. The germline gives CDR1 SNHLY, CDR2 FYNNEI. V lost 2 bases and J lost 7; bases outside the gene matches: 10. This CDR3 spans 16 amino acids. This chain's CDR3 is CASSESGGAGYVTQYF. Here the CDR3 DNA reads TGTGCCAGCAGTGAAAGCGGGGGGGCGGGTTATGTGACCCAGTACTTC. Based on the CDR3 plus reference TRBV2 and TRBJ2-5, the full variable domain is EPEVTQTPSHQVTQMGQEVILRCVPISNHLYFYWYRQILGQKVEFLVSFYNNEISEKSEIFDDQFSVERPDGSNFTLKIRSTKLEDSAMYFCASSESGGAGYVTQYFGPGTRLLVL.

This chain links TRBV2 with TRBJ2-1; 11 bases map to TRBD2. V lost 5 bases, J lost 8 bases, and 8 bases stayed unmatched. Germline V gene data show CDR1 as SNHLY and CDR2 as FYNNEI. The CDR3 totals 15 residues. The CDR3 region is CASSTTSGRSDEQFF. The CDR3 coding sequence is TGTGCCAGCAGTACTACTAGCGGGAGATCAGATGAGCAGTTCTTC.

This clonotype was recorded a few times. V is TRBV10-2 and J is TRBJ2-5, with D hard to call. V gave up 10 bases and J gave up 5 bases, with 14 bases separating them. There are 12 residues in the CDR3. CDR1 WSHSY and CDR2 SAAADI come from the germline V gene. The CDR3 region is CATLGVRETQYF. CDR3 in DNA: TGCGCCACCCTGGGTGTTCGGGAGACCCAGTACTTC.

The chain employs TRBV12-3 or TRBV12-4 and TRBJ2-1, with TRBD1 as a possible D gene (6 bases). This CDR3 is built from 17 residues. V lost 6 bases, J lost 0 bases, and 18 bases lay in between. CDR3 nucleotide sequence: TGTGCCAGCAGGTCCTCTACAGGGCTGAGCTCCTACAATGAGCAGTTCTTC. Its translation: CASRSSTGLSSYNEQFF.

This clonotype was picked up a small number of times. This chain connects TRBV7-9 to TRBJ2-2, with 7 bases that match TRBD1. CDR3 size: 15 residues. The V gene's germline CDR1 is SEHNR and CDR2 FQNEAQ (reference sequence). With V trimmed by 2 bases and J by 3 bases, 3 bases remained unmatched. The DNA for the CDR3 is TGTGCCAGCAGCTTAACAGGGGATGACACCGGGGAGCTGTTTTTT. Translating it yields CASSLTGDDTGELFF.

This clonotype was detected a few times. The chain joins TRBV5-1 to TRBJ1-1; D is unresolved. Trimming stripped 4 bases from V and 4 bases from J, with 14 bases between. Germline V gives CDR1 SGHRS, CDR2 YFSETQ. This CDR3 region has 14 residues. Here the CDR3 reads CASSLNLEGTEAFF. The CDR3 region has the DNA TGCGCCAGCAGCCTAAACTTGGAGGGCACTGAAGCTTTCTTT.

The V and J genes are TRBV12-3 or TRBV12-4 and TRBJ1-1, with D possibly TRBD1 on 5 matching bases. The CDR3 runs to 13 residues. V shed 1 base and J shed 4 bases, with 7 bases lying between them. CDR3 sequence reads: CASSLGGATEAFF. CDR3 nucleotide sequence: TGTGCCAGCAGTTTAGGAGGGGCCACTGAAGCTTTCTTT.

The CDR3 DNA is TGTGCCAGCAGTTACTCGTCCAGGGACGCGAACTATGGCTACACCTTC. Translation gives CASSYSSRDANYGYTF. The chain recombines TRBV6-2 or TRBV6-3 with TRBJ1-2, with a tentative D call TRBD1 (5 bases). V was trimmed by 0 bases and J by 2 bases, leaving 13 bases between them. The germline V gene has CDR1 MNHEY and CDR2 SVGEGT. This CDR3 is built from 16 residues.

This clonotype was seen ten or more times. The J gene is TRBJ2-7, the V gene TRBV9; 8 positions agree with TRBD2. CDR3 length equals 15 residues. CDR1 and CDR2 from the germline V gene are SGDLS and YYNGEE. With V trimmed by 0 bases and J by 0 bases, 2 bases remained unmatched. The CDR3 bases are TGTGCCAGCAGCGTAGCGGCGGGGGGCTCCTACGAGCAGTACTTC. This sequence encodes CASSVAAGGSYEQYF.

The rearrangement uses TRBV2 and TRBJ1-5; 10 bases are shared with TRBD1. The CDR3 sequence is 16 residues long. Trimming cost V 4 bases and J 4 bases; bases outside gene matches: 7. CDR1 SNHLY and CDR2 FYNNEI come from the germline V gene. Here the CDR3 DNA reads TGTGCCAGCAGTGCCTCGGGACAGGGGAAAAATCAGCCCCAGCATTTT. It yields the protein CASSASGQGKNQPQHF.

This clonotype was seen more than once but under ten times. The V call is TRBV5-5, the J call TRBJ1-3, with 8 nucleotides matching TRBD1. V lost 2 bases to trimming and J lost 0 bases; unmatched junction nucleotides: 10. The CDR3 spans 18 residues. Germline V gene sequence: CDR1 SGHKS, CDR2 YYEKEE (reference sequence). Here the CDR3 reads CASSLGGQGPLSGNTIYF. The CDR3 DNA reads as TGTGCCAGCAGCTTAGGCGGACAGGGTCCCCTCTCTGGAAACACCATATATTTT.